This T cell receptor beta chain came from a study of preoperative IRX-2 immunotherapy in early breast cancer. Generated by immunoSEQ multiplex PCR, the TCRdb table keeps only in-frame clones and is missing some. The sample includes about 26,000 clones, 90% of them seen just once. The CDR3 covers 15 residues. CDR1 is SGHTA, CDR2 FQGNSA, per germline. The V gene end was trimmed by 6 bases and the J gene end by 6 bases; junction bases not matched to a gene: 9. The treatment here: preoperative locoregional IRX-2 cytokine immunotherapy. The rearrangement uses TRBV7-2 and TRBJ1-4, with 8 bases fitting TRBD1. Sampling was performed from a patient treated with IRX-2 immunotherapy. The receptor was derived from a human donor with breast cancer. The DNA of the CDR3 is TGTGCCAGCAGGCATCAGGGGGCATCGGATGAAAAACTGTTTTTT. Translating gives CASRHQGASDEKLFF.